This T cell receptor (beta chain) is drawn from a study of blood T cell repertoires in COVID-19. For the study at large: The samples span acute and convalescent COVID-19 from the United States, Italy and Spain.

The CDR3 is made up of 18 amino acids. CDR1 is LNHNV and CDR2 is YYDKDF in the germline V gene (reference sequence). The V segment lost 3 bases and the J segment 3 bases; nucleotides outside the gene matches: 6. Generated by immunoSEQ multiplex PCR, the TCRdb table keeps only in-frame clones and is missing some. The data show approximately 140,000 clones, approximately 88% seen once. The chain carries TRBV15 and TRBJ2-3; 16 bases match TRBD2. The specimen was peripheral blood. The sequence was obtained from a human donor in a cohort sampled during active COVID-19. The CDR3 sequence is CATSRSPGLAGGTDTQYF. In DNA, the CDR3 is TGTGCCACCAGCAGGTCTCCGGGACTAGCGGGGGGGACAGATACGCAGTATTTT.